The next 15 T cell receptor beta chains were all read from a single sample in a study of blood T cell repertoires in COVID-19. Only in-frame clones appear in the TCRdb table, and some are missing; sequencing was by immunoSEQ multiplex PCR. This table has more than 80,000 clones, more than 75% appearing once. Sequenced material: peripheral blood. The origin of the receptors is a man in his forties or fifties with acute or convalescent COVID-19.

The rearrangement uses TRBV27 and TRBJ1-2, with 7 bases identical to TRBD1. Looked up from germline, CDR1 is MNHEY and CDR2 is SMNVEV (reference sequence). The CDR3 runs to 16 residues. J lost 4 bases, V lost 4 bases, and 12 bases had no gene match. The CDR3 loop is CASSSRTGQIFYGYTF. The CDR3 DNA is TGTGCCAGCAGTTCGCGGACGGGACAGATCTTCTATGGCTACACCTTC.

This rearrangement joins TRBV19 to TRBJ1-4; 9 bases line up with TRBD1. Germline trimming cut 10 bases from V and 5 bases from J; bases unmatched to any gene: 5. Per germline, CDR1 LNHDA and CDR2 SQIVND (reference sequence). The length of the CDR3 is 13 residues. CDR3: CATLGQGNEKLFF. The CDR3 DNA reads TGTGCCACCCTAGGACAGGGGAATGAAAAACTGTTTTTT.

This clone was counted many times. V usage is TRBV3-1 (or the pseudogene TRBV3-2) and J usage is TRBJ2-7; D is perhaps TRBD1 (5 bases). This CDR3 region has 14 residues. The ends were cut back, 4 bases at V and 3 bases at J, with 13 bases in the middle. CDR1 and CDR2 (germline): LGHDT, YNNKEL (reference sequence). The CDR3 nucleotides read TGTGCCAGCAGCCGGGAACTACAGGACTACGAGCAGTACTTC. This encodes CASSRELQDYEQYF.

The chain recombines TRBV11-3 with TRBJ2-1; TRBD2 matches 12 bases. The junction had 6 bases not matched to a gene; V was cut back by 5 bases and J by 7 bases. The CDR3 runs to 15 residues. Germline V gene data show CDR1 as SGHNT and CDR2 as YENEEA. The CDR3 sequence: CASSLAGGPGNEQFF. The CDR3, as DNA: TGTGCCAGCAGCCTAGCGGGAGGGCCCGGAAATGAGCAGTTCTTC.

This clone was detected only a few times. The chain uses TRBV7-9 and TRBJ1-2; D might be TRBD1 (6 bases). V was clipped by 0 bases and J by 4 bases, with 9 bases between them. Looked up from germline, CDR1 is SEHNR and CDR2 is FQNEAQ (reference sequence). The CDR3 contains 14 residues. The DNA for the CDR3 is TGTGCCAGCAGCTTAGCACAGGGCGGCTATGGCTACACCTTC. It codes for CASSLAQGGYGYTF.

This clone appeared once. The V call is TRBV4-1, the J call TRBJ2-1; 10 nucleotides align to TRBD2. The junction had 5 bases not matched to a gene; V was cut back by 1 base and J by 2 bases. Germline V gives CDR1 MGHRA, CDR2 YSYEKL. The CDR3 is made up of 17 amino acids. CDR3 loop: CASSQAPGLATYNEQFF. The CDR3 region has the DNA TGCGCCAGCAGCCAAGCACCGGGACTAGCGACCTACAATGAGCAGTTCTTC.

The CDR3 DNA is TGTGCCAGCAGCCCCATGACAGGGGTTGGCACTGAAGCTTTCTTT. It yields the protein CASSPMTGVGTEAFF. The V gene is TRBV5-6, the J gene TRBJ1-1; TRBD1 matches at 8 bases. Germline CDR1 is SGHDT and CDR2 is YYEEEE. V trimming: 4 bases; J trimming: 4 bases; junction bases outside the gene matches: 9. The CDR3 sequence is 15 residues long.

This chain uses TRBV24-1 with TRBJ2-5; 7 bases are a match to TRBD2. Germline CDR1 KGHDR, CDR2 SFDVKD. This CDR3 is 17 amino acids long. Trimming removed 0 bases from V and 2 bases from J; junction bases left unmatched: 8. CDR3 in amino acids: CATSDLPGGGMQETQYF. The CDR3 nucleotides read TGTGCCACCAGTGATTTGCCAGGCGGGGGAATGCAAGAGACCCAGTACTTC.

V gene TRBV5-1 combines with J gene TRBJ2-7; a weak D match, TRBD1 (7 bases). With 1 base removed from V and 3 bases from J, the gap between germline ends came to 14 bases. The CDR3 loop spans 15 amino acids. Per the germline V gene, CDR1 is SGHRS and CDR2 is YFSETQ. CDR3 DNA sequence: TGCGCCAGCAGCTTGAACAGGGGAGGAGGCTACGAGCAGTACTTC. Protein sequence: CASSLNRGGGYEQYF.

The J gene is TRBJ1-2, the V gene TRBV12-3 or TRBV12-4; the match to TRBD1 covers 8 bases. This CDR3 is 13 amino acids long. J lost 8 bases, V lost 6 bases, and 8 bases had no gene match. The CDR3 reads CASSPDRGRGYTF. In DNA, the CDR3 is TGTGCCAGCAGCCCAGACAGGGGACGGGGCTACACCTTC.

The chain combines TRBV24-1 with TRBJ2-1; weak D call: TRBD2 (7 bases). Trimming cost V 3 bases and J 0 bases, with 14 bases left between them. Germline V gene data show CDR1 as KGHDR and CDR2 as SFDVKD. The CDR3 runs to 17 residues. The CDR3 DNA follows: TGTGCCACCAGTGATCCGGGGGGCGGAAGCTCCTACAATGAGCAGTTCTTC. Residues: CATSDPGGGSSYNEQFF.

The chain employs TRBV19 and TRBJ1-1; 7 nucleotides match TRBD1. This CDR3 contains 12 residues. The trim removed 8 bases at V and 4 bases at J, leaving 4 bases unmatched. Looked up from germline, CDR1 is LNHDA and CDR2 is SQIVND (reference sequence). The CDR3 DNA sequence: TGTGCCAGTGACAGGGTGGGCACTGAAGCTTTCTTT. It specifies CASDRVGTEAFF.

V and J are TRBV15 and TRBJ2-2; D may be TRBD2 (6 bases). CDR1 and CDR2 from the germline V gene are LNHNV and YYDKDF (reference sequence). This CDR3 region has 15 residues. V lost 0 bases and J 7 bases, leaving 12 bases between the germline ends. The CDR3 region is CATSREVLAGGELFF. CDR3 sequence (DNA): TGTGCCACCAGCAGAGAGGTACTAGCCGGCGGGGAGCTGTTTTTT.

The rearrangement links TRBV4-1 to TRBJ1-3; TRBD1 is a possible D gene (6 bases). Germline V gene lookup returns CDR1 MGHRA and CDR2 YSYEKL. The CDR3 length is 15 residues. V was clipped by 1 base and J by 1 base, with 8 bases between them. This CDR3 is CASSQAGTSGNTIYF. DNA of the CDR3: TGCGCCAGCAGCCAAGCCGGGACATCTGGAAACACCATATATTTT.

The V gene is TRBV2, the J gene TRBJ1-2, with 7 bases fitting TRBD1. V lost 5 bases, J lost 0 bases, and 15 bases stayed unmatched. CDR3 length: 18 residues. Germline V gene sequence: CDR1 SNHLY, CDR2 FYNNEI. DNA for the CDR3: TGTGCCAGCAGTAACTCCAATACGACAGGGAAGCCTAACTATGGCTACACCTTC. Translation: CASSNSNTTGKPNYGYTF.